The 25 T cell receptor beta chains below were found in one sample sequenced in a study of regulatory T cells in long-lasting Graves disease. Time point of the sample: persistent/refractory GD, antithyroid drugs over 5 years with positive TRAb. Preparation of the TCR library used RNA extracted from PBMCs. Building the TCR beta libraries relied on iRepertoire HTBI primers, and CDR3 regions underwent Arm-PCR. MiXCR, run by TCRdb on the multiplex PCR reads, gives a single entry per CDR3 protein. This sample has roughly 470,000 distinct CDR3 sequences; under 25% occur once, and the top ten carry 6.5% to 8%. Sequencing was performed on peripheral blood mononuclear cells (PBMCs), taken when the disease was refractory, from a patient treated with antithyroid drugs. These receptors all stem from a female donor with Graves disease.

The V call is TRBV5-1, the J call TRBJ2-7, with D tentatively TRBD1 (5 bases). CDR3 length equals 17 residues. Germline V gene sequence: CDR1 SGHRS, CDR2 YFSETQ. Deletions cut 1 base from V and 2 bases from J, with 19 bases between. The CDR3 DNA is TGCGCCAGCAGCTTGAGATTGGATAACAGGCGCACCTACGAGCAGTACTTC. Its protein is CASSLRLDNRRTYEQYF.

This clonotype was counted between two and nine times. The CDR3: CASSPETGSHGYTF. The CDR3 bases are TGTGCCAGCAGCCCCGAGACAGGATCGCATGGCTACACCTTC. This rearrangement joins TRBV6-1 to TRBJ1-2, with TRBD1 as a possible D gene (6 bases). V lost 6 bases and J lost 6, with 17 bases in between. CDR3 size: 14 residues. Germline assignment: CDR1 MNHNS and CDR2 SASEGT.

In its sample, this clonotype was seen many times. J is TRBJ2-7 and V is TRBV28; maybe TRBD1 (5 bases). The V gene lost 8 bases and the J gene lost 0 bases, with 20 bases spanning the gap. Germline V lookup: CDR1 MDHEN, CDR2 SYDVKM. The CDR3 length is 16 residues. The DNA of the CDR3 is TGTGCCAGCGAGCCGAAAGGGCAGGGAAGCTCCTACGAGCAGTACTTC. It translates to CASEPKGQGSSYEQYF. Looking up the rest from reference TRBV28 and TRBJ2-7 gives the full variable domain: DVKVTQSSRYLVKRTGEKVFLECVQDMDHENMFWYRQDPGLGLRLIYFSYDVKMKEKGDIPEGYSVSREKKERFSLILESASTNQTSMYLCASEPKGQGSSYEQYFGPGTRLTVT.

The chain employs TRBV28 and TRBJ2-7, with D possibly TRBD1 on 6 matching bases. Germline loops: CDR1 MDHEN, CDR2 SYDVKM. CDR3 length: 14 amino acids. V lost 6 bases and J 0 bases, leaving 12 bases between the germline ends. CDR3 residues: CASRDRDTSYEQYF. CDR3 nucleotide sequence: TGTGCCAGCAGGGACCGGGACACCTCCTACGAGCAGTACTTC.

The gene calls are TRBV5-1 and TRBJ2-5; D is possibly TRBD1 or TRBD2 (5 bases each). Trimming removed 4 bases at V and 2 bases at J, with 12 bases between. This CDR3 is built from 14 residues. Germline V gene lookup returns CDR1 SGHRS and CDR2 YFSETQ. CDR3 coding DNA: TGCGCCAGCAGCCATCCGGGACGGCAAGAGACCCAGTACTTC. Its protein is CASSHPGRQETQYF. Combining the CDR3 with reference TRBV5-1 and TRBJ2-5 gives the whole variable domain KAGVTQTPRYLIKTRGQQVTLSCSPISGHRSVSWYQQTPGQGLQFLFEYFSETQRNKGNFPGRFSGRQFSNSRSEMNVSTLELGDSALYLCASSHPGRQETQYFGPGTRLLVL.

About this clonotype: One junction end does not reproduce the germline sequence, and a read error may be involved. The chain couples TRBV7-3 to TRBJ1-1, with D uncertain. Looked up from germline, CDR1 is SGHTA and CDR2 is FQGTGA. The CDR3 has 17 amino acids. The CDR3 sequence: CASSPNGGRGLNTEASF. DNA for the CDR3: TGTGCCAGCAGCCCCAACGGCGGGCGAGGACTGAACACTGAAGCTTCCTTT.

The gene calls are TRBV20-1 and TRBJ2-7; no clear D gene. The CDR3 has 10 residues. V lost 3 bases and J 5 bases, leaving 5 bases between the germline ends. Per the germline V gene, CDR1 is DFQATT and CDR2 is SNEGSKA (reference sequence). CDR3 protein: CSASADEQYF. Here the CDR3 DNA reads TGCAGTGCTAGTGCAGACGAGCAGTACTTC.

Many counts were recorded for this clonotype. CDR3 nucleotide sequence: TGTGCCAGCAGTCGAACCCCGGGAGAAACAGAGACCCAGTACTTC. Its translation: CASSRTPGETETQYF. V gene TRBV28 combines with J gene TRBJ2-5; possibly TRBD2 for D (6 bases). Trimming left V 5 bases short and J 4 bases short, with 17 bases between. This CDR3 is built from 15 residues. Germline CDR1 MDHEN, CDR2 SYDVKM.

In this sample, this clonotype turned up many times. V gene TRBV27 combines with J gene TRBJ2-7; 8 bases match TRBD2. V lost 5 bases to trimming and J lost 3 bases; unmatched junction nucleotides: 9. Looked up from germline, CDR1 is MNHEY and CDR2 is SMNVEV (reference sequence). The CDR3 spans 15 residues. CDR3 in amino acids: CASSRPGLVDYEQYF. CDR3 sequence (DNA): TGTGCCAGCAGTCGACCGGGACTAGTCGACTACGAGCAGTACTTC.

This clonotype has ten or more counts. The CDR3 DNA reads TGTGCCAGCAGCTTAGGTCGGGACAGGGCCGGATACGAGCAGTACTTC. This encodes CASSLGRDRAGYEQYF. The chain combines TRBV13 with TRBJ2-7; 9 bases fit TRBD1. Losses at the gene ends were 0 bases for V and 4 bases for J; bases not matched to a gene: 7. This CDR3 is built from 16 residues. Germline CDR1 reads PRHDT; CDR2 reads FYEKMQ (reference sequence).

This clonotype has ten or more counts. V and J are TRBV12-3 or TRBV12-4 and TRBJ1-4; D may be TRBD1 (5 bases). The CDR3 consists of 14 residues. V was clipped by 1 base and J by 7 bases, with 10 bases between them. CDR3 sequence (DNA): TGTGCCAGCAGTTTAGGACAGTGGGGTGAAAAACTGTTTTTT. It yields the protein CASSLGQWGEKLFF.

This clonotype came up a few times. The CDR3 loop is CASSSALAGGPETQYF. As DNA, the CDR3 is TGTGCCAGCAGCTCCGCTCTAGCGGGAGGGCCCGAGACCCAGTACTTC. The V and J genes are TRBV27 and TRBJ2-5; TRBD2 matches 12 bases. CDR1 and CDR2 from the germline V gene are MNHEY and SMNVEV (reference sequence). The CDR3 is 16 amino acids. Germline trimming cut 6 bases from V and 5 bases from J; bases unmatched to any gene: 10.

This clonotype was observed a single time. This may be a read error, as it is one base from a much larger clone. The chain couples TRBV7-9 to TRBJ2-2, with 7 bases lining up with TRBD1. The CDR3 totals 13 residues. From germline, CDR1 is SEHNR and CDR2 FQNEAQ (reference sequence). CDR3 amino acids: CAAGTELTGELVF. CDR3 DNA sequence: TGTGCCGCCGGGACAGAACTCACCGGGGAGCTGGTTTTT.

This clonotype showed up just a few times. V and J are TRBV7-2 and TRBJ2-5, with D maybe TRBD1 (6 bases). CDR1 and CDR2 (germline): SGHTA, FQGNSA. Between the trimmed V and J ends, which lost 5 bases and 5 bases, there was a span of 12 bases. The CDR3 has 13 residues. The CDR3 nucleotides read TGTGCCAGCAGCCATGGGACACGGGAGACCCAGTACTTC. It codes for CASSHGTRETQYF. The full variable domain, with the rest looked up from reference TRBV7-2 and TRBJ2-5, is GAGVSQSPSNKVTEKGKDVELRCDPISGHTALYWYRQSLGQGLEFLIYFQGNSAPDKSGLPSDRFSAERTGGSVSTLTIQRTQQEDSAVYLCASSHGTRETQYFGPGTRLLVL.

The chain uses TRBV19 and TRBJ2-5; weak D call: TRBD2 (5 bases). TRBJ2-1 explains the end of the DNA better; the J call may be wrong. Germline assignment: CDR1 LNHDA and CDR2 SQIVND (reference sequence). The CDR3 consists of 14 residues. The CDR3 DNA reads TGTGCCAGTAGTCCGACGGACTTTTACAATGAGCAGTTCTTC. Amino acid sequence: CASSPTDFYNEQFF.

The table lists this clonotype with many counts. This rearrangement joins TRBV5-1 to TRBJ1-1; tentatively, D is TRBD1 (5 bases). V lost 0 bases and J 4 bases, leaving 7 bases between the germline ends. The germline V gene encodes CDR1 SGHRS and CDR2 YFSETQ. The CDR3 is made up of 13 amino acids. CDR3 sequence (DNA): TGCGCCAGCAGCTTGGTTGACAGCACTGAAGCTTTCTTT. It encodes CASSLVDSTEAFF.

The chain carries TRBV5-5 and TRBJ2-5; 8 positions match TRBD1. This CDR3 is 14 amino acids long. Germline CDR1 SGHKS, CDR2 YYEKEE (reference sequence). J gave up 1 base and V 3 bases, and 2 bases lay outside the gene matches. CDR3 amino acids: CASSWGTGQETQYF. The CDR3 DNA follows: TGTGCCAGCAGCTGGGGGACAGGCCAAGAGACCCAGTACTTC.

The chain links TRBV20-1 to TRBJ2-7, with 7 bases that match TRBD1. The CDR3 runs 15 residues. J lost 4 bases, V lost 3 bases, and 12 bases had no gene match. Germline loops: CDR1 DFQATT, CDR2 SNEGSKA (reference sequence). CDR3 DNA: TGCAGTGCTAGTTCCCCCTCGGACAGGCCATACGAGCAGTACTTC. Translation gives CSASSPSDRPYEQYF.

J is TRBJ1-1 and V is TRBV20-1; D gene ambiguous. Trimming cost V 0 bases and J 1 base, with 12 bases left between them. CDR3 length: 15 amino acids. Germline CDR1 and CDR2: DFQATT and SNEGSKA (reference sequence). The CDR3 here is CSAREVSRRNTEAFF. As DNA, the CDR3 is TGCAGTGCTAGAGAAGTTTCAAGAAGGAACACTGAAGCTTTCTTT.

The chain carries TRBV10-3 and TRBJ1-2; no definite D call. The CDR3 spans 12 residues. Between the trimmed V and J ends, which lost 0 bases and 8 bases, there was a span of 7 bases. Germline V CDR1 and CDR2: ENHRY, SYGVKD. The CDR3 spells CAISESSDGYTF. In DNA form, the CDR3 reads TGTGCCATCAGTGAGTCGTCGGACGGCTACACCTTC.

This clonotype was seen a handful of times. This sequence joins TRBV20-1 and TRBJ2-7, with D possibly TRBD2 on 5 matching bases. Looked up from germline, CDR1 is DFQATT and CDR2 is SNEGSKA (reference sequence). V was shortened by 5 bases and J by 0 bases, with 17 bases between the two germline ends. The CDR3 runs 15 residues. The CDR3 sequence is CSAPSPGGYSYEQYF. CDR3 bases: TGCAGTGCTCCCTCCCCTGGCGGGTACTCCTACGAGCAGTACTTC.

A few counts support this clonotype. V usage is TRBV28 and J usage is TRBJ2-5; no clear D gene. This CDR3 has 10 amino acids. Trimming took off 10 bases at V and 4 bases at J, with 7 bases between the two ends. Germline V gene lookup returns CDR1 MDHEN and CDR2 SYDVKM. The CDR3 protein is CATSLETQYF. CDR3 bases: TGTGCCACATCCTTAGAGACCCAGTACTTC.

CDR3 sequence: CAISQQGPAAEAFF. The CDR3 bases are TGTGCCATCAGTCAACAGGGGCCGGCGGCCGAAGCTTTCTTT. This chain links TRBV10-3 with TRBJ1-1; the match to TRBD1 covers 7 bases. CDR3 length equals 14 residues. With V trimmed by 5 bases and J by 8 bases, 11 bases remained unmatched. Germline V lookup: CDR1 ENHRY, CDR2 SYGVKD.

This clonotype was recorded many times. The V gene is TRBV28, the J gene TRBJ2-5, with D unclear. Germline CDR1 MDHEN, CDR2 SYDVKM. V was clipped by 6 bases and J by 1 base, with 9 bases between them. This CDR3 region has 13 residues. The CDR3 coding sequence is TGTGCCAGCAGAGGAAGGAGCCAAGAGACCCAGTACTTC. It yields the protein CASRGRSQETQYF.

This clonotype turned up a few times. The chain recombines TRBV6-2 or TRBV6-3 with TRBJ2-4, with TRBD1 matching over 9 bases. Trimming at V came to 5 bases and at J to 0 bases, leaving 8 bases not matched to a gene. CDR1 and CDR2 (germline): MNHEY, SVGEGT. The CDR3 is made up of 17 amino acids. Here the CDR3 DNA reads TGTGCCAGCAGTGAAGGGACAGGGTACCTAGCCAAAAACATTCAGTACTTC. Residues: CASSEGTGYLAKNIQYF.